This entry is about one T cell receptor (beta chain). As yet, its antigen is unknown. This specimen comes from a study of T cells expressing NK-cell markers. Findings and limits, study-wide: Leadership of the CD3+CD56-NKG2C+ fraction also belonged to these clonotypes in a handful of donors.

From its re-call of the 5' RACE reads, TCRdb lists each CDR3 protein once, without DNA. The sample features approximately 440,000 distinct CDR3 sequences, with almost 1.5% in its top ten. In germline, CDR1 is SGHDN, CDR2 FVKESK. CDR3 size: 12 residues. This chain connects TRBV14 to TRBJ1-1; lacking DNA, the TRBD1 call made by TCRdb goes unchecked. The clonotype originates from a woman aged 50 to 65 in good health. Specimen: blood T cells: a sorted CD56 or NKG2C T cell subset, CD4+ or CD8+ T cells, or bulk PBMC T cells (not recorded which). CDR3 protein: CASSQEVGGAFF.